This TCR beta chain was observed in a study of tumor and adjacent non-tumor tissue in lung cancer. Germline CDR1 and CDR2: SNHLY and FYNNEI. Trimming cost V 8 bases and J 0 bases, with 11 bases left between them. There are 13 residues in the CDR3. The library came from three nested PCR rounds adapted from ARM-PCR protocols. TCRdb re-called the multiplex PCR reads through MiXCR, storing one row per CDR3 protein. The sample shows tens of thousands of distinct CDR3 sequences, about 79% of them seen only once. RNA was extracted from bulk tissue without any cell sorting. This non-tumor lung sample came from over 3 cm beyond the tumor edge. This clonotype was counted a few times. This may be a read error, as it is one base from a much larger clone.

The V call is TRBV2, the J call TRBJ2-7; TRBD1 is a possible D gene (6 bases). The source is a woman aged 55 to 70 with non-small cell lung cancer. The source material was distant non-tumor lung tissue. CDR3 sequence (DNA): TGTGCCAGCCGACCGGACAGCTCCTACGAGCAGTACTTC. It specifies CASRPDSSYEQYF.